The following is a T cell receptor (beta chain) sequence with its context. Looked up from germline, CDR1 is MDHEN and CDR2 is SYDVKM. V shed 6 bases, J shed 12 bases, and the junction held 17 bases outside the gene matches. The CDR3 is 15 residues long. Under the authors' procedure: The assay estimated nucleated cells by amplifying reference gene primers. The repertoire was sequenced with immunoSEQ multiplex PCR; TCRdb's copy has only in-frame clones and lacks some. For V, J and clone size, that table is used; D and trimming come from the DNA. The repertoire has over 120,000 clones, 65% to 85% of them found once; the top ten carry 4%. This record comes from a study of blood T cell repertoires in COVID-19. Looking at the study overall: Sites in the United States, Italy and Spain provided acute and convalescent COVID-19 samples.

This chain connects TRBV28 to TRBJ2-1, with 7 positions matching TRBD2. The receptor comes from a woman aged 60 to 75 with acute or convalescent COVID-19. Source material: peripheral blood. The CDR3 sequence: CASSPSGLPRAGQFF. CDR3 nucleotide sequence: TGTGCCAGCAGCCCATCGGGACTACCGAGGGCTGGGCAGTTCTTC.